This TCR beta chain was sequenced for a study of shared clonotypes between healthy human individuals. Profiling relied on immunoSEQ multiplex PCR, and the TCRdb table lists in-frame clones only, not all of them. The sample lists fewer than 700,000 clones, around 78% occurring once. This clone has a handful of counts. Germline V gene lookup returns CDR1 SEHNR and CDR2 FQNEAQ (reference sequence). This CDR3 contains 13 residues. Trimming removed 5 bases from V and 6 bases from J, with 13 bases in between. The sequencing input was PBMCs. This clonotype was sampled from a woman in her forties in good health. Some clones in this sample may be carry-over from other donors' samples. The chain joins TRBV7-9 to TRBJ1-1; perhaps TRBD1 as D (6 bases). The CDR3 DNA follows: TGTGCCAGCAGCATACAACAGGGATCTGAAGCTTTCTTT. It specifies CASSIQQGSEAFF.